One and the same sample provided the 5 T cell receptor beta chains below, sequenced in a study of response to subunit inactivated influenza vaccine. Each CDR3 protein is one row after TCRdb ran MiXCR on the RT-PCR reads. Counted here are 450,000 to 600,000 distinct CDR3 sequences, 7.2% occurring once; the ten biggest clones make up over 10%. The specimen was PBMCs from blood, collected around 25 months after vaccination. These receptors all come from a man in his fifties or sixties who received an inactivated influenza vaccine.

The V and J genes are TRBV12-3 or TRBV12-4 and TRBJ2-2; weak D call: TRBD1 (5 bases). Between the trimmed V and J ends, which lost 5 bases and 2 bases, there was a span of 12 bases. This CDR3 contains 15 residues. The DNA for the CDR3 is TGTGCCAGCAGTCCGCAGGGATTTAACACCGGGGAGCTGTTTTTT. Translated, it gives CASSPQGFNTGELFF.

This clonotype occurred many times. The V call is TRBV12-3 or TRBV12-4, the J call TRBJ1-3; D is ambiguous. The CDR3 consists of 16 residues. The ends were cut back, 0 bases at V and 2 bases at J, with 11 bases in the middle. In nucleotides, the CDR3 is TGTGCCAGCAGTTTAGCGCTGGCGCCGGCTGGAAACACCATATATTTT. Translated: CASSLALAPAGNTIYF.

The V gene is TRBV28, the J gene TRBJ1-3, with D hard to call. This CDR3 is built from 13 residues. The V gene's germline CDR1 is MDHEN and CDR2 SYDVKM. The ends were cut back, 8 bases at V and 4 bases at J, with 12 bases in the middle. Here the CDR3 reads CASGVSNGNTIYF. The CDR3 bases are TGTGCCAGCGGAGTCTCAAACGGAAACACCATATATTTT. Drawing the rest from reference TRBV28 and TRBJ1-3, the complete variable domain is DVKVTQSSRYLVKRTGEKVFLECVQDMDHENMFWYRQDPGLGLRLIYFSYDVKMKEKGDIPEGYSVSREKKERFSLILESASTNQTSMYLCASGVSNGNTIYFGEGSWLTVV.

This chain uses TRBV11-1 with TRBJ2-2; possibly TRBD2 for D (6 bases). Trimming shortened V by 3 bases and J by 5 bases, and 25 bases separated the two germline ends. Germline V gene lookup returns CDR1 SGHAT and CDR2 FQDESV (reference sequence). The CDR3 is made up of 19 amino acids. The CDR3 DNA is TGTGCCAGCAGCTTCCCCAACTCACCGGGACGGGGGTGGACCGGGGAGCTGTTTTTT. It translates to CASSFPNSPGRGWTGELFF.

Only a few counts were recorded for this clonotype. This chain links TRBV3-1 with TRBJ1-2, with D possibly being TRBD1 (6 bases). The CDR3 sequence is 15 residues long. Germline CDR1 LGHDT, CDR2 YNNKEL (reference sequence). Trimming removed 7 bases at V and 3 bases at J, with 18 bases between. The CDR3 spells CASNFRVGGDYGYTF. The CDR3 bases are TGTGCCAGCAACTTCCGAGTCGGGGGCGACTATGGCTACACCTTC.